These 20 T cell receptor beta chains were all obtained from the same sample, sequenced in a study of blood T cell repertoires in COVID-19. Data came from immunoSEQ multiplex PCR; TCRdb stores just in-frame clones and leaves some out. The sample consists of about 200,000 clones, more than 65% of them appearing once. Sequenced: peripheral blood. These receptors came from a man aged 50 to 59 with active or convalescent COVID-19.

The V gene is TRBV14, the J gene TRBJ2-1, with 8 nucleotides matching TRBD2. Germline-derived CDR1 and CDR2 are SGHDN and FVKESK. The CDR3 is 19 residues long. Trimming cost V 7 bases and J 6 bases; bases outside gene matches: 23. The CDR3: CASKWGKEREREPPNEQFF. The CDR3 DNA sequence: TGTGCCAGCAAGTGGGGGAAAGAGCGTGAGCGGGAGCCCCCCAATGAGCAGTTCTTC.

V usage is TRBV19 and J usage is TRBJ2-3, with D tentatively TRBD2 (6 bases). CDR1 LNHDA and CDR2 SQIVND come from the germline V gene (reference sequence). Trimming stripped 7 bases from V and 0 bases from J, with 11 bases between. The CDR3 runs to 14 residues. Here the CDR3 reads CASTRTTSTDTQYF. Written as DNA, the CDR3 is TGTGCCAGTACTCGGACTACTAGCACAGATACGCAGTATTTT. The complete variable domain, with remaining parts taken from reference TRBV19 and TRBJ2-3, reads DGGITQSPKYLFRKEGQNVTLSCEQNLNHDAMYWYRQDPGQGLRLIYYSQIVNDFQKGDIAEGYSVSREKKESFPLTVTSAQKNPTAFYLCASTRTTSTDTQYFGPGTRLTVL.

This clone was recorded only once. CDR3 amino acids: CASSLSGSYEQYF. DNA for the CDR3: TGTGCCAGCAGTTTATCAGGGTCCTACGAGCAGTACTTC. The chain recombines TRBV12-3 or TRBV12-4 with TRBJ2-7, with D possibly TRBD1 on 5 matching bases. The CDR3 covers 13 residues. Trimming cost V 2 bases and J 1 base, with 6 bases left between them.

The chain has TRBV16 and TRBJ1-2; 9 bases are shared with TRBD1. The CDR3 spans 15 residues. The ends lost 4 bases at V and 6 bases at J; junction bases unmatched: 9. Germline V CDR1 and CDR2: KGHSY, FQNENV. The CDR3: CASSPGTGKRDGYTF. Written as DNA, the CDR3 is TGTGCCAGCAGCCCGGGGACAGGGAAAAGGGATGGCTACACCTTC.

This clone was observed a few times. The genes are TRBV2 and TRBJ1-3, with unresolved D. The length of the CDR3 is 15 residues. V gave up 7 bases and J gave up 0 bases, with 13 bases separating them. Germline CDR1 is SNHLY and CDR2 is FYNNEI. The CDR3 loop reads CASKVSPFSGNTIYF. The CDR3 region has the DNA TGTGCCAGCAAAGTGAGCCCCTTCTCTGGAAACACCATATATTTT.

J is TRBJ2-1 and V is TRBV4-3, with TRBD2 matching 7 bases. Germline V CDR1 and CDR2: LGHNA, YSLEER. The CDR3 runs 16 residues. The ends lost 0 bases at V and 4 bases at J; junction bases unmatched: 6. Written as DNA, the CDR3 is TGCGCCAGCAGCCAAGATCCTAGCGGTGATTACAATGAGCAGTTCTTC. This sequence encodes CASSQDPSGDYNEQFF.

This clone was counted a few times. V gene TRBV6-6 combines with J gene TRBJ2-5, with D perhaps matching TRBD1 (6 bases). V dropped 3 bases and J dropped 4 bases, with 9 bases sitting between them. Germline CDR1 reads MNHNY; CDR2 reads SVGAGI (reference sequence). The CDR3 consists of 13 residues. In nucleotides, the CDR3 is TGTGCCAGCAGTTATCACAGGGCAGAGACCCAGTACTTC. Residues: CASSYHRAETQYF.

This chain joins TRBV15 and TRBJ1-5; 7 nucleotides align to TRBD1. Germline values: CDR1 LNHNV, CDR2 YYDKDF (reference sequence). This CDR3 is built from 13 residues. Germline trimming cut 4 bases from V and 5 bases from J; bases unmatched to any gene: 2. DNA for the CDR3: TGTGCCACCAGCACTCAGGGGGATCAGCCCCAGCATTTT. Protein sequence: CATSTQGDQPQHF.

The V gene is TRBV6-5, the J gene TRBJ1-2, with 8 bases fitting TRBD1. The CDR3 is 14 residues long. In germline, CDR1 is MNHEY, CDR2 SVGAGI. Trimming cost V 1 base and J 5 bases; bases outside gene matches: 3. CDR3 in amino acids: CASSYYGQGYGYTF. CDR3 DNA: TGTGCCAGCAGTTACTATGGACAGGGTTATGGCTACACCTTC.

The V call is TRBV2, the J call TRBJ2-6, with TRBD1 as a possible D gene (6 bases). V shed 3 bases and J shed 0 bases, with 21 bases lying between them. CDR3 length: 20 residues. Germline V gene sequence: CDR1 SNHLY, CDR2 FYNNEI. This CDR3 reads CASSEGPQGMGSSGANVLTF. The DNA for the CDR3 is TGTGCCAGCAGTGAGGGCCCGCAGGGGATGGGGAGCTCTGGGGCCAACGTCCTGACTTTC. The complete variable domain, with remaining parts taken from reference TRBV2 and TRBJ2-6, reads EPEVTQTPSHQVTQMGQEVILRCVPISNHLYFYWYRQILGQKVEFLVSFYNNEISEKSEIFDDQFSVERPDGSNFTLKIRSTKLEDSAMYFCASSEGPQGMGSSGANVLTFGAGSRLTVL.

This clone was observed a single time. The chain employs TRBV6-1 and TRBJ2-7; the D is unclear. Germline CDR1 and CDR2: MNHNS and SASEGT. The CDR3 contains 17 residues. V was clipped by 2 bases and J by 2 bases, with 19 bases between them. The DNA for the CDR3 is TGTGCCAGCAGTGAAAGTTCCCCCTTTCTAGTGGCCTACGAGCAGTACTTC. The encoded protein is CASSESSPFLVAYEQYF.

The rearrangement uses TRBV14 and TRBJ2-2, with a possible D match to TRBD1 (5 bases). CDR3 length: 13 amino acids. CDR1 and CDR2 (germline): SGHDN, FVKESK. V shed 5 bases and J shed 1 base, with 5 bases lying between them. The CDR3 coding sequence is TGTGCCAGCAGCGGACAGAACACCGGGGAGCTGTTTTTT. As protein: CASSGQNTGELFF. Full variable domain (remainder filled in from reference TRBV14 and TRBJ2-2): EAGVTQFPSHSVIEKGQTVTLRCDPISGHDNLYWYRRVMGKEIKFLLHFVKESKQDESGMPNNRFLAERTGGTYSTLKVQPAELEDSGVYFCASSGQNTGELFFGEGSRLTVL.

CDR3 region: CASSTGTSGSIEQFF. CDR3 coding DNA: TGCGCCAGCAGCACCGGGACTAGCGGGAGTATTGAGCAGTTCTTC. V is TRBV5-1 and J is TRBJ2-1, with 14 bases fitting TRBD2. Germline CDR1 is SGHRS and CDR2 is YFSETQ. Losses at the gene ends were 4 bases for V and 9 bases for J; bases not matched to a gene: 6. CDR3 length: 15 amino acids. Variable domain in full (rest from reference TRBV5-1 and TRBJ2-1): KAGVTQTPRYLIKTRGQQVTLSCSPISGHRSVSWYQQTPGQGLQFLFEYFSETQRNKGNFPGRFSGRQFSNSRSEMNVSTLELGDSALYLCASSTGTSGSIEQFFGPGTRLTVL.

The CDR3 protein is CSVKGGDLLTDTQYF. The CDR3 DNA follows: TGCAGCGTCAAGGGGGGGGACCTTCTCACAGATACGCAGTATTTT. The chain employs TRBV29-1 and TRBJ2-3, with a tentative D call TRBD2 (7 bases). This CDR3 is built from 15 residues. Deletions cut 6 bases from V and 2 bases from J, with 18 bases between. Germline CDR1 is SQVTM and CDR2 is ANQGSEA.

V gene TRBV6-5 combines with J gene TRBJ2-7; 7 bases are shared with TRBD1. The CDR3 covers 14 residues. J lost 5 bases, V lost 8 bases, and 12 bases had no gene match. Germline V CDR1 and CDR2: MNHEY, SVGAGI. CDR3: CASARWTGGDEQYV. DNA for the CDR3: TGTGCCAGCGCGAGGTGGACAGGTGGCGACGAGCAGTACGTC.

The rearrangement links TRBV14 to TRBJ2-1; 7 bases are shared with TRBD2. J lost 6 bases, V lost 4 bases, and 15 bases had no gene match. The CDR3 loop spans 17 amino acids. Germline V gene data show CDR1 as SGHDN and CDR2 as FVKESK. The CDR3 loop reads CASSPLGGRATGNEQFF. The CDR3 DNA follows: TGTGCCAGCAGCCCCTTAGGAGGGAGGGCCACAGGCAATGAGCAGTTCTTC.

This sequence joins TRBV5-4 and TRBJ2-6; TRBD1 matches at 10 bases. The germline CDR1 and CDR2 sequences are SGHNT and YYREEE (reference sequence). Trimming took 3 bases from V and 3 from J; bases not matched to a gene: 3. The CDR3 covers 16 residues. The DNA of the CDR3 is TGTGCCAGCAGCTGGGACAGGGGCGATGGGGCCAACGTCCTGACTTTC. Its protein product is CASSWDRGDGANVLTF.

The CDR3 bases are TGTGCCAGTATGGGGGACAGGGGGTTAGTGGTACCCACTGAAGCTTTCTTT. Amino acids: CASMGDRGLVVPTEAFF. This chain uses TRBV19 with TRBJ1-1; TRBD1 agrees at 11 bases. The CDR3 is 17 amino acids. Unmatched junction bases numbered 14, after V lost 7 bases and J lost 4 bases. The germline V gene encodes CDR1 LNHDA and CDR2 SQIVND (reference sequence).

V gene TRBV7-8 combines with J gene TRBJ2-7, with 8 bases matching TRBD2. V shed 5 bases and J 0 bases; nucleotides not matched to a gene: 18. The CDR3 extends over 19 amino acids. Germline V gives CDR1 SGHVS, CDR2 FQNEAQ. CDR3 nucleotides: TGTGCCAGCAGCCCCCACAGGACCGGGGCCGGGAGGGCCTCCTACGAGCAGTACTTC. Translation gives CASSPHRTGAGRASYEQYF.

This chain uses TRBV5-5 with TRBJ1-2; D is perhaps TRBD1 (6 bases). Germline values: CDR1 SGHKS, CDR2 YYEKEE (reference sequence). The CDR3 spans 14 residues. V shed 0 bases and J shed 6 bases, with 12 bases lying between them. CDR3 DNA: TGTGCCAGCAGCTTGGAAGGGGGTTATGATGGCTACACCTTC. This gives the protein CASSLEGGYDGYTF.